The clone carrying this T cell receptor beta chain was found a few times. Looked up from germline, CDR1 is LNHDA and CDR2 is SQIVND (reference sequence). Unmatched junction bases numbered 3, after V lost 1 base and J lost 3 bases. This CDR3 spans 15 amino acids. These data are taken from a study of blood T cell repertoires in COVID-19. At the level of the study: Nucleic acid was either cDNA or gDNA, and it came from T cells, B-cell-depleted T cells, or PBMCs.

Clones were read by immunoSEQ multiplex PCR, and TCRdb kept only the in-frame ones, dropping some. The sample includes under 250,000 clones, less than 90% of them seen just once. V is TRBV19 and J is TRBJ2-7, with 10 bases that match TRBD2. The sequence was collected from a man aged 60-69 years with acute or convalescent COVID-19. The sequenced material came from peripheral blood. CDR3 DNA: TGTGCCAGTAGTATAGGGACTAGCGGTAACTACGAGCAGTACTTC. Translated: CASSIGTSGNYEQYF.